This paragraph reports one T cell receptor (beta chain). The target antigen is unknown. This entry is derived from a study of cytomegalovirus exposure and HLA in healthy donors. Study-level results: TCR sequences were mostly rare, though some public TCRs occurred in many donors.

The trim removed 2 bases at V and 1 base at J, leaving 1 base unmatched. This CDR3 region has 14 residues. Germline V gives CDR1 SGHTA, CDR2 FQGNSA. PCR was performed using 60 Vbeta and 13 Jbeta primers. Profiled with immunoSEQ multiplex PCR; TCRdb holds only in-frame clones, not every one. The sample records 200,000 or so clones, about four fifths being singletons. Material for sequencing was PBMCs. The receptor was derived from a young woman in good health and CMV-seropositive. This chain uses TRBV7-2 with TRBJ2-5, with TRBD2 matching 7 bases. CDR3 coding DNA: TGTGCCAGCAGCTTATCTAGCGGCCAAGAGACCCAGTACTTC. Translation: CASSLSSGQETQYF.